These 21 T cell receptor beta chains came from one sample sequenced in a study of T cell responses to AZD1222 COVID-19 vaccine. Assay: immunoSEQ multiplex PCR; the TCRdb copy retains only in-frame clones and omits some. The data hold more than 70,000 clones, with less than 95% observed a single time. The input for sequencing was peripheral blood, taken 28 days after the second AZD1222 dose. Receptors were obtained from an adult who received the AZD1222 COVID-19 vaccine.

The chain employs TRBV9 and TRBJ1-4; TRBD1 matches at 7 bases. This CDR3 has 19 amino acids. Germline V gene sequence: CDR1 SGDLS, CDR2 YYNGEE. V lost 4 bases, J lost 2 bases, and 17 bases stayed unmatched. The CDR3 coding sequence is TGTGCCAGCAGCCCTAGACAGGGAGTCACAACAGGGACTAATGAAAAACTGTTTTTT. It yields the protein CASSPRQGVTTGTNEKLFF.

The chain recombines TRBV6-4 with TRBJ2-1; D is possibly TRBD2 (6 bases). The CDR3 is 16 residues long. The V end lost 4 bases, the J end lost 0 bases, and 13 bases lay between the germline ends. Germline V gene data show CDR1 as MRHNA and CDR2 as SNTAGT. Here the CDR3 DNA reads TGTGCCAGCAGTGGAAGAGCGGGTGACTCCTACAATGAGCAGTTCTTC. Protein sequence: CASSGRAGDSYNEQFF.

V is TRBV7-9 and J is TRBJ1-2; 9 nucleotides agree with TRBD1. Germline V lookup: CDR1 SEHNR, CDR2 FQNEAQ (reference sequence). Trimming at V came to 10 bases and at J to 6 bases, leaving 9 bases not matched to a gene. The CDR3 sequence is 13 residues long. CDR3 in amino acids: CATLGGQGHGYTF. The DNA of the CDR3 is TGTGCCACCCTAGGGGGACAGGGCCATGGCTACACCTTC.

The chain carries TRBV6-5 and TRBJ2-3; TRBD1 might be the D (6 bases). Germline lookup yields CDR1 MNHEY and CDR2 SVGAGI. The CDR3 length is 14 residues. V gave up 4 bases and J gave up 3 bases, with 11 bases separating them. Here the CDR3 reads CASSLGQITDTQYF. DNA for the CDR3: TGTGCCAGCAGTTTAGGACAGATAACAGATACGCAGTATTTT.

CDR3 protein: CASTLNRGLNTEAFF. The CDR3 bases are TGTGCCAGCACCTTGAATAGAGGCTTAAACACTGAAGCTTTCTTT. J is TRBJ1-1 and V is TRBV6-5; D remains unclear. CDR3 size: 15 residues. Between the trimmed V and J ends, which lost 7 bases and 2 bases, there was a span of 17 bases. Germline V gives CDR1 MNHEY, CDR2 SVGAGI.

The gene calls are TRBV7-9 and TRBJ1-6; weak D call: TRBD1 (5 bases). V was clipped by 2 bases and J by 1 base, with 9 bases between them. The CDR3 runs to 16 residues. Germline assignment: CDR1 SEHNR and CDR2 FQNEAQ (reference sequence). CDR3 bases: TGTGCCAGCAGCTTATCGGGGGGGTCCTATAATTCACCCCTCCACTTT. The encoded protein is CASSLSGGSYNSPLHF. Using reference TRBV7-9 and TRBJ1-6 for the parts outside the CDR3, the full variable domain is DTGVSQNPRHKITKRGQNVTFRCDPISEHNRLYWYRQTLGQGPEFLTYFQNEAQLEKSRLLSDRFSAERPKGSFSTLEIQRTEQGDSAMYLCASSLSGGSYNSPLHFGNGTRLTVT.

The CDR3, as DNA: TGTGCCAGCAGCCCCAGCTACTCTGGAAACACCATATATTTT. Protein: CASSPSYSGNTIYF. V is TRBV13 and J is TRBJ1-3; D is uncertain. Deletions cut 5 bases from V and 0 bases from J, with 8 bases between. The CDR3 runs to 14 residues. The germline V gene has CDR1 PRHDT and CDR2 FYEKMQ (reference sequence).

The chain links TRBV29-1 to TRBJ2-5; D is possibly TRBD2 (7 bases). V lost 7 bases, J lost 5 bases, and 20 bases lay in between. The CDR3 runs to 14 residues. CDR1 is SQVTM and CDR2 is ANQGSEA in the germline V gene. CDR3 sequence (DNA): TGCAGCGCTGGGATCCGCGGGGGCTCGGAGACCCAGTACTTC. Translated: CSAGIRGGSETQYF.

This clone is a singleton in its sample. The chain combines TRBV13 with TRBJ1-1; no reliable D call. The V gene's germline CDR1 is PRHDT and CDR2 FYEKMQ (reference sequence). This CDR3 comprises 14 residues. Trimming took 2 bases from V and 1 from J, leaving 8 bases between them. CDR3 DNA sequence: TGTGCCAGCAGCTTAAGCAGGCCGAACACTGAAGCTTTCTTT. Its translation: CASSLSRPNTEAFF.

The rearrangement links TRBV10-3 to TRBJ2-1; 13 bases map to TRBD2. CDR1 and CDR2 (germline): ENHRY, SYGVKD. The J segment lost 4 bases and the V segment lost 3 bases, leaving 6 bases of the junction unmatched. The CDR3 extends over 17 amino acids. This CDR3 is CAISEAGTSGIYNEQFF. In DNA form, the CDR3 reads TGTGCCATCAGTGAAGCCGGGACTAGCGGGATTTACAATGAGCAGTTCTTC.

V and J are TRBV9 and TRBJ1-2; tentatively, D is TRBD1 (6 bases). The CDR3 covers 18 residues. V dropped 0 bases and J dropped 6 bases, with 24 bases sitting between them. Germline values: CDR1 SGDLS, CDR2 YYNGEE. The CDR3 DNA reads TGTGCCAGCAGCGTAGTTTTCCAATACAGGGTATTGGGGAATGGCTACACCTTC. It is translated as CASSVVFQYRVLGNGYTF.

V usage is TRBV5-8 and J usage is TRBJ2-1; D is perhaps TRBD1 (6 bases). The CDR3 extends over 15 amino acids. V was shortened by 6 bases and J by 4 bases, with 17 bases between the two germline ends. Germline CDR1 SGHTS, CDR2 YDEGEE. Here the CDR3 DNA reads TGTGCCAGCACCCTCGGTGGGACACCTTACAATGAGCAGTTCTTC. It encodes CASTLGGTPYNEQFF.

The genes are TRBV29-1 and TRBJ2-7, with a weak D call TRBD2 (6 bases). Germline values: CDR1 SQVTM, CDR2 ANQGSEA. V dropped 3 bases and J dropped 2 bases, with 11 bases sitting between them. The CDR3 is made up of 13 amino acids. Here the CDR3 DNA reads TGCAGCGTTGACGTAGGGGAGGCCTACGAGCAGTACTTC. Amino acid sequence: CSVDVGEAYEQYF.

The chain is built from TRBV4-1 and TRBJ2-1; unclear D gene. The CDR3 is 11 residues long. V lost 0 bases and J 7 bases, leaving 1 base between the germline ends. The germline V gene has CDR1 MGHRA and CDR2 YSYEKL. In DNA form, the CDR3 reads TGCGCCAGCAGCCAAGAGAATGAGCAGTTCTTC. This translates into CASSQENEQFF.

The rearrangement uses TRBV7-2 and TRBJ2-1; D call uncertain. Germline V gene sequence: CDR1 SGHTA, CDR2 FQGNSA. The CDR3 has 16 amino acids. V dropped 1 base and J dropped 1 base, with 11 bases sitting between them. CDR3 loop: CASSLGAQESYNEQFF. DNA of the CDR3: TGTGCCAGCAGCTTAGGGGCTCAGGAGTCCTACAATGAGCAGTTCTTC.

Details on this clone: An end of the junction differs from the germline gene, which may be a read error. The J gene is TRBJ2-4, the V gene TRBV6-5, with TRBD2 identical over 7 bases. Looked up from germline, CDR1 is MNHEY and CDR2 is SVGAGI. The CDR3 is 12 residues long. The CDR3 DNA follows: TGTGCCAGCAGCCAATACAGGAAGGGAGGGAGCTTC. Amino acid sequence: CASSQYRKGGSF.

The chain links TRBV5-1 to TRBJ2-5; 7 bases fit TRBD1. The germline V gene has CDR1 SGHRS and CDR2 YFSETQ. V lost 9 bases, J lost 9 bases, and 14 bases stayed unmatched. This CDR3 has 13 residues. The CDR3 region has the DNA TGCGCCACCACAAACCGGACAGGAGGTGCCCAGTACTTC. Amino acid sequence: CATTNRTGGAQYF.

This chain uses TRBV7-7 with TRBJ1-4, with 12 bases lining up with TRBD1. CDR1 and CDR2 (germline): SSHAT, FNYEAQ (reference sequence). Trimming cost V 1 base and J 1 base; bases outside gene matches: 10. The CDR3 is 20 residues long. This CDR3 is CASSLGDRGPLRVTNEKLFF. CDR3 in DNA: TGTGCCAGCAGCTTAGGGGACAGGGGGCCATTGAGGGTAACTAATGAAAAACTGTTTTTT.

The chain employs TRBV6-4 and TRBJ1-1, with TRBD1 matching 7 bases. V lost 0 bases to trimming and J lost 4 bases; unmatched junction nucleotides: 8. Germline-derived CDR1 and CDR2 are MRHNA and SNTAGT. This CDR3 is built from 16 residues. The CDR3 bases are TGTGCCAGCAGTGACTCCCGAGCTACAGGGGTCACTGAAGCTTTCTTT. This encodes CASSDSRATGVTEAFF.

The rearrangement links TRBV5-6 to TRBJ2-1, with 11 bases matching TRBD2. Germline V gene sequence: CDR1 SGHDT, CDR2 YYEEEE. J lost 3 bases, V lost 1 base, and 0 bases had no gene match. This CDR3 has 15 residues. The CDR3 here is CASSLTSGSYNEQFF. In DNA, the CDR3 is TGTGCCAGCAGCTTGACTAGCGGGAGCTACAATGAGCAGTTCTTC.

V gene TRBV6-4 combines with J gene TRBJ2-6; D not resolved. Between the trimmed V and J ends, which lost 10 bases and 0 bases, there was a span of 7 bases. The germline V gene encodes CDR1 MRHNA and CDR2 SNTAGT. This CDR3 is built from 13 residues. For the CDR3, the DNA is TGTGCCACCCGGACCTCTGGGGCCAACGTCCTGACTTTC. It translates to CATRTSGANVLTF.